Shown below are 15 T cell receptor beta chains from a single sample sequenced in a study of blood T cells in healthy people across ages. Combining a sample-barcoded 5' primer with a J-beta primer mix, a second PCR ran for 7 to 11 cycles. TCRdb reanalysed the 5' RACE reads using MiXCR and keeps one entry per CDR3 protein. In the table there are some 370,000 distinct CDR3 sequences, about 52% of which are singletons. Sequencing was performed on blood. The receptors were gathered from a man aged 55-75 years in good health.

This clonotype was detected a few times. The CDR3 loop is CASSPAGTGKGYTF. The DNA for the CDR3 is TGCGCCAGCAGCCCTGCCGGGACAGGGAAGGGCTACACCTTC. The rearrangement uses TRBV5-1 and TRBJ1-2; 9 nucleotides agree with TRBD1. V gave up 4 bases and J gave up 8 bases; unmatched junction bases: 9. Germline-derived CDR1 and CDR2 are SGHRS and YFSETQ. The CDR3 totals 14 residues.

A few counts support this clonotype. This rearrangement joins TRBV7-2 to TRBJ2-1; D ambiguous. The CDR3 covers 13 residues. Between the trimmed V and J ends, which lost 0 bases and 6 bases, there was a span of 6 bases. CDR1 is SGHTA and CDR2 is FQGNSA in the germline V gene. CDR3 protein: CASSLALFNEQFF. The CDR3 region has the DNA TGTGCCAGCAGCTTAGCCCTTTTCAATGAGCAGTTCTTC.

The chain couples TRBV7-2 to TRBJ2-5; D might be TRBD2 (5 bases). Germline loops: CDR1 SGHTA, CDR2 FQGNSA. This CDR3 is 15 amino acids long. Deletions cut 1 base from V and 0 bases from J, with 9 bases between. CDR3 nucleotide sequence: TGTGCCAGCAGCTTAGGACTACGTAACCAAGAGACCCAGTACTTC. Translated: CASSLGLRNQETQYF.

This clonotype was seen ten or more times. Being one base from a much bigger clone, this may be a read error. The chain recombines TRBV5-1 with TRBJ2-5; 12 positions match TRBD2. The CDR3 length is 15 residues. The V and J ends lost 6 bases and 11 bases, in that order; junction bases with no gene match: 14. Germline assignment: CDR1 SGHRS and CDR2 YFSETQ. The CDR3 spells CASKGTSGPKGEQYF. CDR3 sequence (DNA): TGCGCCAGCAAGGGGACTAGCGGGCCCAAGGGTGAGCAGTACTTC.

The CDR3 is CASSQVAASRGATDTQYF. As DNA, the CDR3 is TGTGCCAGCAGCCAGGTGGCGGCTAGCAGAGGGGCCACAGATACGCAGTATTTT. This chain connects TRBV4-2 to TRBJ2-3, with D perhaps TRBD1 or TRBD2 (5 bases each). CDR1 and CDR2 (germline): LGHNA, YNFKEQ. This CDR3 comprises 18 residues. Trimming removed 3 bases at V and 2 bases at J, with 21 bases between.

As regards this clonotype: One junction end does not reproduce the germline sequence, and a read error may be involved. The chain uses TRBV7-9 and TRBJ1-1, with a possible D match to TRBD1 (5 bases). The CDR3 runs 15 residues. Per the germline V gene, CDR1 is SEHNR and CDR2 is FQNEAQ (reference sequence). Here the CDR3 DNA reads TGTGCCAGCAGCTTAGTGGGGGGAATGAACACTGTAGCTTTCTTT. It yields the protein CASSLVGGMNTVAFF.

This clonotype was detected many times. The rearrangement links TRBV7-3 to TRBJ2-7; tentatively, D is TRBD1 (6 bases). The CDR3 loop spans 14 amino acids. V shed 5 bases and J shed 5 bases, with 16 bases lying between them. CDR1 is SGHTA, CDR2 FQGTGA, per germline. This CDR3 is CASSPLPDSDEQYF. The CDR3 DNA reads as TGTGCCAGCAGCCCCCTCCCGGACAGTGACGAGCAGTACTTC.

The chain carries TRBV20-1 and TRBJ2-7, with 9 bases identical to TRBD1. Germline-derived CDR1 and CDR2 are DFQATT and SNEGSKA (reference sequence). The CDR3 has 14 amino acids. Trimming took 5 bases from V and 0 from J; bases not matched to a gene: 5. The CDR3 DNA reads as TGCAGTGCTCCGGGACAGGGACTCTCCTACGAGCAGTACTTC. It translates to CSAPGQGLSYEQYF.

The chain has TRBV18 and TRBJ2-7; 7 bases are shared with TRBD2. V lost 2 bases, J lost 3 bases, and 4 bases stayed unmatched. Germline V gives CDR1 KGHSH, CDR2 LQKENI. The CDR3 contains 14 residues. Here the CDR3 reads CASSPYERGYEQYF. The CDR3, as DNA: TGTGCCAGCTCACCATACGAGCGGGGCTACGAGCAGTACTTC.

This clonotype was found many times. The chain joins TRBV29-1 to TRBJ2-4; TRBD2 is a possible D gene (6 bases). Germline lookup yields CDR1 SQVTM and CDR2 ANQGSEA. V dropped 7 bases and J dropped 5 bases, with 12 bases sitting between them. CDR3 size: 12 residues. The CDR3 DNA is TGCAGCGCTAGCGTCGCCGAAAACATTCAGTACTTC. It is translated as CSASVAENIQYF.

CDR3 DNA: TGTGCCAGCTCACCCCTGACTAGCGGAAGCGCAGATACGCAGTATTTT. Translated, it gives CASSPLTSGSADTQYF. The genes are TRBV18 and TRBJ2-3; 9 nucleotides line up with TRBD2. The germline CDR1 and CDR2 sequences are KGHSH and LQKENI. The CDR3 covers 16 residues. Trimming cost V 3 bases and J 4 bases; bases outside gene matches: 8.

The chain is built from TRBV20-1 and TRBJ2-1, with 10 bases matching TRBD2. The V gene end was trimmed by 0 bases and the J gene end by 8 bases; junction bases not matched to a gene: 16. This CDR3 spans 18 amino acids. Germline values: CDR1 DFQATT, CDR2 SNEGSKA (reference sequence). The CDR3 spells CSARDPLAGDRPAHEQFF. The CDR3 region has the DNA TGCAGTGCTAGAGATCCCCTAGCGGGAGATCGGCCGGCCCATGAGCAGTTCTTC.

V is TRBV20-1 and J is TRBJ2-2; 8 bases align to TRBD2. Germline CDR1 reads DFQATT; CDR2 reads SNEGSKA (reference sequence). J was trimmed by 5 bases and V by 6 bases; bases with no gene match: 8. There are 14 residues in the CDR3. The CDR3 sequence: CSAGAGEDTGELFF. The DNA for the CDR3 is TGCAGTGCGGGAGCGGGGGAGGATACCGGGGAGCTGTTTTTT.

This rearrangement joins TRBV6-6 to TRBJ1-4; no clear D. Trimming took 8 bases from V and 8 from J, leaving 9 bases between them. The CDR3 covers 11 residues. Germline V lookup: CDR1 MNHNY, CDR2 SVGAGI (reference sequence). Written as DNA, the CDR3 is TGTGCCAGCGTCGGAATCGAAAAACTGTTTTTT. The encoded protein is CASVGIEKLFF.

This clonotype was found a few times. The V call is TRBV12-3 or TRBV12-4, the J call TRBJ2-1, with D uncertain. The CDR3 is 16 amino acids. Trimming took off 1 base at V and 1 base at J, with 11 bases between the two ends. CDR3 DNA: TGTGCCAGCAGTTTAGAAGGGTCGGTTTCCTACAATGAGCAGTTCTTC. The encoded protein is CASSLEGSVSYNEQFF.